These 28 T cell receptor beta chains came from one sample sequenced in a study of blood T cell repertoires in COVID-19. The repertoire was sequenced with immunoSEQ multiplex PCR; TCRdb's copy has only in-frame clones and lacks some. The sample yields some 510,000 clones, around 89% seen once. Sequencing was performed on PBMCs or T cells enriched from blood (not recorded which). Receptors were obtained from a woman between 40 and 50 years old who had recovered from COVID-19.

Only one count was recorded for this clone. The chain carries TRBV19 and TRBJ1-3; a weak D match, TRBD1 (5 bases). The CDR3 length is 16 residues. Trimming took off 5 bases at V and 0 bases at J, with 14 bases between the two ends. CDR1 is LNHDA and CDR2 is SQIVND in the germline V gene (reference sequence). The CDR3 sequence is CASSPYRSSSGNTIYF. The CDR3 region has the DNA TGTGCCAGTAGTCCTTACAGGTCAAGCTCTGGAAACACCATATATTTT.

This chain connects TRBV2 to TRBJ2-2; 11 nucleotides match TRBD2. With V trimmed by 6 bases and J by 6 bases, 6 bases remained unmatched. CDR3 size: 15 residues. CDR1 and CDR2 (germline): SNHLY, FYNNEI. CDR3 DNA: TGTGCCAGCAGGGGGCTACTAGCGGGAGCCGGGGAGCTGTTTTTT. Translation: CASRGLLAGAGELFF.

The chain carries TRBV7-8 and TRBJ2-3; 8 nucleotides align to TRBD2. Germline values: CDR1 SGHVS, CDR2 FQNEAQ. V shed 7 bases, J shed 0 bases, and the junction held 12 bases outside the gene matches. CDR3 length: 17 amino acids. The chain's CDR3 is CASITTPSGFSTDTQYF. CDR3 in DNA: TGTGCCAGCATCACTACACCTAGCGGGTTTAGCACAGATACGCAGTATTTT.

CDR3 amino acids: CACWGGTEAFF. The CDR3 bases are TGTGCCTGTTGGGGAGGGACTGAAGCTTTCTTT. The chain has TRBV30 and TRBJ1-1; D gene unclear. The CDR3 consists of 11 residues. Germline V CDR1 and CDR2: GTSNPN, SVGIG (reference sequence). V lost 6 bases and J lost 5, with 10 bases in between.

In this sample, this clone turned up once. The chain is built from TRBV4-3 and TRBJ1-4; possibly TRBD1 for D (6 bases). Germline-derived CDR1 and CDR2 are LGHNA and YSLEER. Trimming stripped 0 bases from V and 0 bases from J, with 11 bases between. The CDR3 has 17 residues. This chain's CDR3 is CASSQDGPGATNEKLFF. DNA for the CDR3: TGCGCCAGCAGCCAAGACGGTCCAGGGGCAACTAATGAAAAACTGTTTTTT.

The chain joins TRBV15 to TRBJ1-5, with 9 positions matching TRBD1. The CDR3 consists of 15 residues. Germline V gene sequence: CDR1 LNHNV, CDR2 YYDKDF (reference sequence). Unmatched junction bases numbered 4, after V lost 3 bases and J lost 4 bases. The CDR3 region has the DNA TGTGCCACCAGCAGGGGGACAGGGAAAAATCAGCCCCAGCATTTT. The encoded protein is CATSRGTGKNQPQHF.

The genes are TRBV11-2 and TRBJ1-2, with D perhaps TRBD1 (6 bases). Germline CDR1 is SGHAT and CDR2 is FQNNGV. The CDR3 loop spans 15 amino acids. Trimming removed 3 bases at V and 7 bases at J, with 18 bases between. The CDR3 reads CASSFGPGALSGYTF. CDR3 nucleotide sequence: TGTGCCAGCAGCTTTGGTCCAGGGGCTCTGAGTGGCTACACCTTC.

The CDR3 DNA reads TGTGCCACCAGTGATGGGGAGGTGGGGGATCAGCCCCAGCATTTT. This sequence encodes CATSDGEVGDQPQHF. This chain connects TRBV24-1 to TRBJ1-5; the D gene is possibly TRBD1 (5 bases). The CDR3 sequence is 15 residues long. Trimming took off 3 bases at V and 5 bases at J, with 13 bases between the two ends. Germline V lookup: CDR1 KGHDR, CDR2 SFDVKD.

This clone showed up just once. CDR3 amino acids: CASSLEGGNYGYTF. CDR3 in DNA: TGTGCCAGCAGCTTAGAGGGAGGGAACTATGGCTACACCTTC. The chain uses TRBV11-2 and TRBJ1-2; D ambiguous. From germline, CDR1 is SGHAT and CDR2 FQNNGV. The CDR3 length is 14 residues. V gave up 0 bases and J gave up 2 bases, with 7 bases separating them.

The CDR3 loop reads CASSLSSGTRYNEQFF. CDR3 bases: TGCGCCAGCAGCCTATCTTCCGGGACTAGATACAATGAGCAGTTCTTC. The chain couples TRBV4-1 to TRBJ2-1; 8 bases are shared with TRBD2. Germline trimming cut 4 bases from V and 4 bases from J; bases unmatched to any gene: 9. This CDR3 spans 16 amino acids. Germline loops: CDR1 MGHRA, CDR2 YSYEKL.

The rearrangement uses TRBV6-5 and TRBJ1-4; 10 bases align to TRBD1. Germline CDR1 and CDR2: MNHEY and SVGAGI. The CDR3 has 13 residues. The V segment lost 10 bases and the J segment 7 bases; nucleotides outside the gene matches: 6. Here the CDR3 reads CATGRDRGEKLFF. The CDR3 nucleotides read TGTGCCACGGGCCGGGACAGGGGTGAAAAACTGTTTTTT.

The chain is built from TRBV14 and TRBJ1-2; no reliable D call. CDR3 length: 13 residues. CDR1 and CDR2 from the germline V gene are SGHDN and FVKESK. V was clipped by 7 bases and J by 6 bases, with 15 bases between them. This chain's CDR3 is CASTQREGHGYTF. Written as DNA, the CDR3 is TGTGCCAGCACCCAGCGCGAGGGTCATGGCTACACCTTC.

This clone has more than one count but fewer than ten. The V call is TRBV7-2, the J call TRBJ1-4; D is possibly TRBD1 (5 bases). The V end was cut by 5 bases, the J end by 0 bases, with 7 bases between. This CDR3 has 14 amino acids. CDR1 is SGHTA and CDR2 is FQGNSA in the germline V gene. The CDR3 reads CASSHRTTNEKLFF. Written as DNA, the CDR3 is TGTGCCAGCAGCCACAGGACAACTAATGAAAAACTGTTTTTT.

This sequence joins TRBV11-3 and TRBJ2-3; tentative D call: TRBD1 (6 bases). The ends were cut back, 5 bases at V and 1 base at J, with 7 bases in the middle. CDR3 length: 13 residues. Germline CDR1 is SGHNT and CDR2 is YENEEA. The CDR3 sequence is CASSRTGTDTQYF. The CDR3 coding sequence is TGTGCCAGCAGCCGGACAGGCACAGATACGCAGTATTTT.

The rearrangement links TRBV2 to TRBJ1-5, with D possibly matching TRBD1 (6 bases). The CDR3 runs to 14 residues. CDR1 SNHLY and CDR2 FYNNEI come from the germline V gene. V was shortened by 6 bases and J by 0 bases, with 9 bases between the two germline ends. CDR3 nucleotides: TGTGCCAGCAGAGAGGGGGTTAGCAATCAGCCCCAGCATTTT. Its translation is CASREGVSNQPQHF.

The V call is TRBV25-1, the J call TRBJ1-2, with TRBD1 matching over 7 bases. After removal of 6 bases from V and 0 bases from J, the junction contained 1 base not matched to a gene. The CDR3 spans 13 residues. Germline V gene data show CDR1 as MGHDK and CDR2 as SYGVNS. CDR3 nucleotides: TGTGCCAGCAGCGGGACAGCTAACTATGGCTACACCTTC. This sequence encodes CASSGTANYGYTF.

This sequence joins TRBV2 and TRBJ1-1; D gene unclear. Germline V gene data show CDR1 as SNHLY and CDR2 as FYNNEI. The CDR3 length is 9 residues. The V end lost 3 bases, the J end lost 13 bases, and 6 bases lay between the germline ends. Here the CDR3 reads CASSDAGFF. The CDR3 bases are TGTGCCAGCAGTGATGCGGGTTTCTTT. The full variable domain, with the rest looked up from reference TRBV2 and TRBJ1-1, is EPEVTQTPSHQVTQMGQEVILRCVPISNHLYFYWYRQILGQKVEFLVSFYNNEISEKSEIFDDQFSVERPDGSNFTLKIRSTKLEDSAMYFCASSDAGFFGQGTRLTVV.

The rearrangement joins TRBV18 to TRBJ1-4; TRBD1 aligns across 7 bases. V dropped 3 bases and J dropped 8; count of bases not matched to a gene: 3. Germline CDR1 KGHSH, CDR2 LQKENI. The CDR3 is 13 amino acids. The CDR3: CASSPGTDEKLFF. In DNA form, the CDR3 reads TGTGCCAGCTCACCGGGGACAGACGAAAAACTGTTTTTT. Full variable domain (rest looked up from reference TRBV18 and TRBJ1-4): NAGVMQNPRHLVRRRGQEARLRCSPMKGHSHVYWYRQLPEEGLKFMVYLQKENIIDESGMPKERFSAEFPKEGPSILRIQQVVRGDSAAYFCASSPGTDEKLFFGSGTQLSVL.

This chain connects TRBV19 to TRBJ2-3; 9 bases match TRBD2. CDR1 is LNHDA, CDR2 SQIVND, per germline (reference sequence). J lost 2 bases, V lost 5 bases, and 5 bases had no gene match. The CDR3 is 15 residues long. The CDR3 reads CASSRREGLTDTQYF. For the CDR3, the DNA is TGTGCCAGTAGTCGGCGGGAGGGCCTCACAGATACGCAGTATTTT.

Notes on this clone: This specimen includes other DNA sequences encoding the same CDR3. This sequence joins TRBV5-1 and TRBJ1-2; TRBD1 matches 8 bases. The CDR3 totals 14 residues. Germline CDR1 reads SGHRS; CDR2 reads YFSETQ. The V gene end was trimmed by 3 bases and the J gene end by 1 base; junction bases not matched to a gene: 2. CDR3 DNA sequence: TGCGCCAGCAGCTCCGGACAGGGTAACTATGGCTACACCTTC. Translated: CASSSGQGNYGYTF.

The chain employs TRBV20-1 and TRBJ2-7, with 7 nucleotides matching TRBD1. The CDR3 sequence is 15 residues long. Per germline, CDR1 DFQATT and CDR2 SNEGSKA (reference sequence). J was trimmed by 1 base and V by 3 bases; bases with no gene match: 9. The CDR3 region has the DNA TGCAGTGCTAGTTCCTCCGGGACAGCGTCCTACGAGCAGTACTTC. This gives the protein CSASSSGTASYEQYF.

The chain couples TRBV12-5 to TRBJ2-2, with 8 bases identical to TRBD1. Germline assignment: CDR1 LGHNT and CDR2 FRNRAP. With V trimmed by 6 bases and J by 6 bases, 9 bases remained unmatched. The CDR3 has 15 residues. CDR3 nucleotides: TGTGCTAGTGGGGAAGACAGGGGTCTACCCGGGGAGCTGTTTTTT. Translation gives CASGEDRGLPGELFF.

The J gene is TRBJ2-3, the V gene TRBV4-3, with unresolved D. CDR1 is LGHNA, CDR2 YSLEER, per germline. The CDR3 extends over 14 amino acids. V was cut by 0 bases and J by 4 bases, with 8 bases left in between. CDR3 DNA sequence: TGCGCCAGCAGCCAAGATCGGTCATCAGATACGCAGTATTTT. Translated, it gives CASSQDRSSDTQYF.

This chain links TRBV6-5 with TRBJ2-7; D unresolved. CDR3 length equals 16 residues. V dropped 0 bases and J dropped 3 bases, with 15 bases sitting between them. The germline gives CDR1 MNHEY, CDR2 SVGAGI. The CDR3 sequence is CASSYSPRLGSYEQYF. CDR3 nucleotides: TGTGCCAGCAGTTACTCTCCTAGACTGGGTAGCTACGAGCAGTACTTC.

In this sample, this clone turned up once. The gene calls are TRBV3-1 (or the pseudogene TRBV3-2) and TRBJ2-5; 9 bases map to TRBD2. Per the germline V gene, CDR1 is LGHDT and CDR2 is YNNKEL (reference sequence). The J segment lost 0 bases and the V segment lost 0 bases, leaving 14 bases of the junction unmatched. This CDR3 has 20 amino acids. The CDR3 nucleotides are TGTGCCAGCAGCCAAGATTTCCCTAGCGGGGTGGTGGGGTACCAAGAGACCCAGTACTTC. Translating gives CASSQDFPSGVVGYQETQYF.

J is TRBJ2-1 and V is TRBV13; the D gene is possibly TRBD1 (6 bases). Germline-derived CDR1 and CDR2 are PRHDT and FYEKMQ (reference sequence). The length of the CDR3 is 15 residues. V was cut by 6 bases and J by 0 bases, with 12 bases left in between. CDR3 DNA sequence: TGTGCCAGCAGTCGAACAGGGAACTCCTACAATGAGCAGTTCTTC. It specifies CASSRTGNSYNEQFF.

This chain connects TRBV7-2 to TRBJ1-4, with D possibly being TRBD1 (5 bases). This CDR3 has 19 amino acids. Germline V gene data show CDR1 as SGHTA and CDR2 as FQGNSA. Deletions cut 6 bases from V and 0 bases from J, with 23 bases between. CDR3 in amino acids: CASSDRFRGSATTNEKLFF. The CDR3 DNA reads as TGTGCCAGCAGTGACCGTTTTCGGGGGAGTGCCACAACTAATGAAAAACTGTTTTTT.

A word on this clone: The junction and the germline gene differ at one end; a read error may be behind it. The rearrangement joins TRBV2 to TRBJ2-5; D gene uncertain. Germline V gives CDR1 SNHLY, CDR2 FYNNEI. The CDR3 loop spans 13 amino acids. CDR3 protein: CASSEGSRETQYF. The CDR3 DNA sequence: TGTGCCAGCAGCGAAGGTAGCCGGGAGACCCAGTACTTC.